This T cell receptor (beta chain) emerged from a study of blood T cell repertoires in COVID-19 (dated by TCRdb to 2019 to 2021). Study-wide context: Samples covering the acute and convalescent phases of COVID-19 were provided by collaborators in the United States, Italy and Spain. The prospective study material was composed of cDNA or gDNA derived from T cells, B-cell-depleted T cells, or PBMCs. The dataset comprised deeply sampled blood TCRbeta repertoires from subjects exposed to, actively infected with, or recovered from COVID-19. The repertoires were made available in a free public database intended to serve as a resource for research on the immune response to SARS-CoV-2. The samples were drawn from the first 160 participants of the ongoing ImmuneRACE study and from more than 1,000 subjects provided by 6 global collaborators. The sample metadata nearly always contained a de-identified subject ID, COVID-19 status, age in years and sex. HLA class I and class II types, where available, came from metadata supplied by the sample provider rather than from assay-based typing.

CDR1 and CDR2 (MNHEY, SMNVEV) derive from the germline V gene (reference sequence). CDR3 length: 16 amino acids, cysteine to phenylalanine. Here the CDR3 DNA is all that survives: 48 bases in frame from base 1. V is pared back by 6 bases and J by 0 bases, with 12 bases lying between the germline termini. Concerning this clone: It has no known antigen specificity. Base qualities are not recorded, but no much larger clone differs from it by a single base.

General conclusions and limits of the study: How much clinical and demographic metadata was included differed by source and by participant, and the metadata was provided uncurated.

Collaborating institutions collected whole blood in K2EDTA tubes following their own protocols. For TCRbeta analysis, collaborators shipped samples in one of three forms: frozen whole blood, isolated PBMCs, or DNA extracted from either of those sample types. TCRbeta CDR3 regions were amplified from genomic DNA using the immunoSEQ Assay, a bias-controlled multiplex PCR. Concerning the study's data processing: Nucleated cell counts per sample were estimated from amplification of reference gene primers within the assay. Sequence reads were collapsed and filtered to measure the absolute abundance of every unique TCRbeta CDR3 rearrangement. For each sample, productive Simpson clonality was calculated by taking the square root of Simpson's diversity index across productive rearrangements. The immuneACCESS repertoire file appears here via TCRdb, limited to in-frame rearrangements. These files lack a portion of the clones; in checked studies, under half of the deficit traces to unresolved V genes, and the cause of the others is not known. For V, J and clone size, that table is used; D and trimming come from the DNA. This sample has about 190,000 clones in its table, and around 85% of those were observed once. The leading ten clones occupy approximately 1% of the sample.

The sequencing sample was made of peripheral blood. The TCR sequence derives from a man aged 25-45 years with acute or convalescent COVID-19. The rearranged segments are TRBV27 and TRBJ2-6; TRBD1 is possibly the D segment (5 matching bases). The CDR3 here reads CASSHNRNSGANVLTF. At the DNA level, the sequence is TGTGCCAGCAGCCACAACAGGAACTCTGGGGCCAACGTCCTGACTTTC.